What follows are 14 T cell receptor beta chains derived from one specimen sequenced in a study of T cell clonotyping in hematopoietic cell transplantation. Data came from immunoSEQ multiplex PCR; TCRdb stores just in-frame clones and leaves some out. The sample shows about 45,000 clones, around 84% of them seen only once. The time point: recipient sample about 28 days before transplant, after cytoreduction. The source was peripheral blood mononuclear cells, collected before stem cell transplant. The source is a man between 60 and 75 years old with myelodysplastic syndrome. Some clones in this sample may be carry-over from other donors' samples.

The rearrangement links TRBV2 to TRBJ2-3; maybe TRBD2 (6 bases). The CDR3 covers 11 residues. Germline loops: CDR1 SNHLY, CDR2 FYNNEI. Trimming took off 8 bases at V and 5 bases at J, with 8 bases between the two ends. CDR3 in DNA: TGTGCCAGCCGTAGCGGAGATACGCAGTATTTT. It is translated as CASRSGDTQYF.

The chain combines TRBV27 with TRBJ1-6; D is uncertain. V lost 3 bases and J 5 bases, leaving 11 bases between the germline ends. The CDR3 runs 15 residues. Germline V gene lookup returns CDR1 MNHEY and CDR2 SMNVEV (reference sequence). This chain's CDR3 is CASSFSGKNNSPLHF. The CDR3, as DNA: TGTGCCAGCAGTTTCTCCGGAAAGAATAATTCACCCCTCCACTTT.

This sequence joins TRBV9 and TRBJ1-4; TRBD1 agrees at 7 bases. CDR1 is SGDLS and CDR2 is YYNGEE in the germline V gene. The CDR3 length is 14 residues. V lost 2 bases to trimming and J lost 3 bases; unmatched junction nucleotides: 1. CDR3 in DNA: TGTGCCAGCAGCGTCGGGACAGCTAATGAAAAACTGTTTTTT. Translation gives CASSVGTANEKLFF.

This sequence joins TRBV5-1 and TRBJ2-6, with D perhaps TRBD2 (5 bases). V gave up 5 bases and J gave up 4 bases, with 10 bases separating them. Germline CDR1 SGHRS, CDR2 YFSETQ. The CDR3 has 14 residues. The CDR3 protein is CASRDGVGANVLTF. The DNA of the CDR3 is TGCGCCAGCAGGGACGGGGTCGGGGCCAACGTCCTGACTTTC.

Only a few counts were recorded for this clone. V gene TRBV11-2 combines with J gene TRBJ1-2; TRBD1 agrees at 11 bases. This CDR3 is 15 amino acids long. Trimming took 5 bases from V and 6 from J; bases not matched to a gene: 8. Germline lookup yields CDR1 SGHAT and CDR2 FQNNGV. CDR3 bases: TGTGCCAGCAGCCCCTACGGACAGGGGGCCCATGGCTACACCTTC. Translated: CASSPYGQGAHGYTF.

The chain links TRBV27 to TRBJ1-1, with a possible D match to TRBD1 (6 bases). This CDR3 has 14 residues. Germline values: CDR1 MNHEY, CDR2 SMNVEV (reference sequence). V was clipped by 6 bases and J by 4 bases, with 15 bases between them. The CDR3 sequence is CASRSRGGVTEAFF. The CDR3 DNA follows: TGTGCCAGCAGATCACGAGGGGGAGTCACTGAAGCTTTCTTT.

The V gene is TRBV19, the J gene TRBJ1-4; a weak D match, TRBD1 (6 bases). V lost 1 base and J lost 9, with 15 bases in between. The germline V gene has CDR1 LNHDA and CDR2 SQIVND (reference sequence). This CDR3 spans 15 amino acids. The CDR3, as DNA: TGTGCCAGTAGTATAGTCTCACCAGGGGTGAAAAAACTGTTTTTT. This encodes CASSIVSPGVKKLFF. The whole variable domain, filled in from reference TRBV19 and TRBJ1-4, reads DGGITQSPKYLFRKEGQNVTLSCEQNLNHDAMYWYRQDPGQGLRLIYYSQIVNDFQKGDIAEGYSVSREKKESFPLTVTSAQKNPTAFYLCASSIVSPGVKKLFFGSGTQLSVL.

The chain has TRBV11-1 and TRBJ1-1, with a weak D call TRBD1 (6 bases). V lost 3 bases and J lost 1, with 15 bases in between. CDR3 length: 16 residues. The germline V gene encodes CDR1 SGHAT and CDR2 FQDESV (reference sequence). CDR3 residues: CASSFRDTWGNTEAFF. The CDR3 DNA reads as TGTGCCAGCAGCTTTAGGGACACCTGGGGGAACACTGAAGCTTTCTTT.

V usage is TRBV2 and J usage is TRBJ2-1; 10 nucleotides match TRBD2. J gave up 6 bases and V 6 bases, and 14 bases lay outside the gene matches. This CDR3 region has 17 residues. The germline V gene has CDR1 SNHLY and CDR2 FYNNEI. Here the CDR3 DNA reads TGTGCCAGCAGGATGGTTAGCGGGGGGTTAGGCGGCAATGAGCAGTTCTTC. This gives the protein CASRMVSGGLGGNEQFF.

This clone is medium-sized. The chain links TRBV11-2 to TRBJ2-7; D is ambiguous. The germline CDR1 and CDR2 sequences are SGHAT and FQNNGV. The V end lost 1 base, the J end lost 7 bases, and 8 bases lay between the germline ends. The CDR3 is made up of 12 amino acids. The CDR3 is CASSLVGLEQYF. CDR3 coding DNA: TGTGCCAGCAGCTTAGTGGGGTTGGAGCAGTACTTC.

The V and J genes are TRBV9 and TRBJ1-2; D is possibly TRBD1 (5 bases). V gave up 0 bases and J gave up 8 bases, with 14 bases separating them. This CDR3 region has 14 residues. The V gene's germline CDR1 is SGDLS and CDR2 YYNGEE. The CDR3 DNA sequence: TGTGCCAGCAGCGTAGATGAGGGGCGGAGAGGCTACACCTTC. This codes for CASSVDEGRRGYTF.

The J gene is TRBJ2-2, the V gene TRBV11-3; TRBD2 is a possible D gene (7 bases). The germline CDR1 and CDR2 sequences are SGHNT and YENEEA. This CDR3 region has 15 residues. V lost 4 bases, J lost 6 bases, and 15 bases lay in between. The CDR3 coding sequence is TGTGCCAGCAGCTCGTGGGGGGGGGCTTCCGGGGAGCTGTTTTTT. This gives the protein CASSSWGGASGELFF.

The CDR3 is CASRYRGLNTEAFF. CDR3 nucleotides: TGCGCCAGCCGCTATAGGGGCCTGAACACTGAAGCTTTCTTT. The V call is TRBV5-1, the J call TRBJ1-1; the D gene is possibly TRBD1 (5 bases). V was trimmed by 7 bases and J by 0 bases, leaving 13 bases between them. The CDR3 is 14 amino acids. Germline V lookup: CDR1 SGHRS, CDR2 YFSETQ. Combining the CDR3 with reference TRBV5-1 and TRBJ1-1 gives the whole variable domain KAGVTQTPRYLIKTRGQQVTLSCSPISGHRSVSWYQQTPGQGLQFLFEYFSETQRNKGNFPGRFSGRQFSNSRSEMNVSTLELGDSALYLCASRYRGLNTEAFFGQGTRLTVV.

The chain recombines TRBV11-2 with TRBJ2-1; 9 nucleotides match TRBD1. Germline V gene sequence: CDR1 SGHAT, CDR2 FQNNGV. With 3 bases clipped from V and 4 bases from J, the junction kept 4 bases outside the gene matches. This CDR3 spans 15 amino acids. As DNA, the CDR3 is TGTGCCAGCAGCTTGTCGGGACAGGGATACAATGAGCAGTTCTTC. Residues: CASSLSGQGYNEQFF.